The clone carrying this T cell receptor beta chain was recorded a few times. Its cognate antigen is unknown. This specimen comes from a study of T cell repertoires in cytomegalovirus infection. Study-level background: The public TCR beta signatures pointed to both CMV infection and matching HLA type. Study-wide points: Identification of carriers of CMV plus the relevant HLA was achieved through cumulative public TCR beta family frequency. CMV-specific TCR beta clonotypes restricted by HLA-C dominated the ex vivo response.

A single record per CDR3 protein comes from TCRdb applying MiXCR to the reads. The sample consists of around 49,000 distinct CDR3 sequences, more than 15% of them appearing once. This CDR3 has 14 amino acids. In germline, CDR1 is LNHDA, CDR2 SQIVND (reference sequence). V gave up 3 bases and J gave up 0 bases, with 6 bases separating them. The sample here was CD8+ T cells from cultured PBMCs, taken from culture after CMV antigen stimulation. This sequence joins TRBV19 and TRBJ1-5; D unresolved. The origin of this receptor is a human donor in good health (CMV status not recorded). Some clones in this sample may be carry-over from other donors' samples. The CDR3 spells CASSIRSSNQPQHF. As DNA, the CDR3 is TGTGCCAGTAGTATCCGAAGTAGCAATCAGCCCCAGCATTTT. Combining the CDR3 with reference TRBV19 and TRBJ1-5 gives the whole variable domain DGGITQSPKYLFRKEGQNVTLSCEQNLNHDAMYWYRQDPGQGLRLIYYSQIVNDFQKGDIAEGYSVSREKKESFPLTVTSAQKNPTAFYLCASSIRSSNQPQHFGDGTRLSIL.